This T cell receptor (beta chain) was observed in a study of T cells after yellow fever vaccination (dated by TCRdb to the late 2010s). About the study as a whole: Libraries from fractions with low cell numbers were prepared with the SMART-Seq v4 Ultra Low Input RNA kit. To track T-cell clones before and after primary and booster YFV17D yellow fever vaccination, bulk TCR alpha and beta repertoires were sequenced longitudinally. Two healthy male donors, one aged 18 to 30 and one aged 30 to 39 years, were included in the cohort. Blood samples were taken at several timepoints before and after primary and secondary immunization, and bulk PBMC replicates and cell subsets were isolated.

Sequencing instrument: Illumina NovaSeq 6000. TCR cDNA was synthesized by 5'RACE template switching, which introduced a universal primer site and unique molecular identifiers. Priming for cDNA synthesis came from both the TCR alpha and TCR beta constant segments. Two PCR steps were used to amplify libraries, with sample barcodes and sequencing adapters being added in the second step. Sequencing of libraries was done on Illumina HiSeq 2500 (2x100 bp) or NovaSeq (2x150 bp). The paper's processing steps were these. MIGEC was used to demultiplex reads and collapse the reads into UMI consensus sequences, and MiXCR was used for V(D)J alignment. Using edgeR on replicate PBMC samples, clonotypes were called vaccine-responding if FDR was below 0.01 and the log2 fold change was above 5 up to day 15. Bulk clonotypes were assigned CD4 or CD8 identity according to which sequenced CD4 or CD8 repertoire held them at higher abundance. TCRdb trimmed the raw reads at Q25, called clones with MiXCR and kept productive beta chains. A single entry per CDR3 protein holds the most common genes and DNA from its merged rows. For this entry, the V and J calls and clone size follow TCRdb and not the study's own pipeline. The sample has about 340,000 distinct CDR3 sequences on record, around 4.1% of them singletons. Approximately 25% of the sample belongs to the ten largest clones.

Deletion took 8 bases off V and 14 bases off J, with a span of 18 bases between the germline ends. The CDR3 has 12 amino acids, counting the end cysteine and phenylalanine. Only the CDR3 region is kept as DNA, spanning 36 bases read in frame from base 1. Overall study results and their limits: Most clones expanded after primary vaccination were re-detected after the booster (approximately 96% of CD4 and around 86% of CD8), suggesting broad memory maintenance. The secondary T-cell response was weaker than the primary response but faster, peaking on day 5 instead of day 15. A small share of clonotypes occurred in both CD4 and CD8 compartments, likely arising from convergent recombination. Computational filtering was needed because FACS-sorted repertoires could contain abundant contaminating clonotypes from the bulk population. Because the study included only a couple of donors, the extent to which the findings can be generalized is limited.

This clonotype was seen ten or more times. The specificity of this receptor is unknown. Per-nucleotide qualities are absent, and no much larger clonotype sits a single base away. The treatment or condition label here, explained by the study, means: live attenuated yellow fever vaccine strain. At every blood-draw timepoint, two biological replicates of bulk PBMCs were collected. A standard Ficoll-Paque protocol was used to isolate PBMCs from peripheral blood. RNA was extracted with TriZol from bulk PBMCs, CD4 and CD8 fractions, and dextramer-positive and dextramer-negative fractions. This receptor was taken from a man aged 18-30 years who received the YFV17D yellow fever vaccine. The sequencing used PBMCs, collected 5 days after the yellow fever booster vaccination. The sequence joins TRBV12-3 or TRBV12-4 to TRBJ1-4, with no D gene named confidently. The DNA sequence reads TGTGCCAGCTCTCTTGGGCAGACGACGCTGTTTTTT. The encoded protein is CASSLGQTTLFF.